Listed here are 7 T cell receptor beta chains from one sample, sequenced in a study of T cells in Graves' hyperthyroidism and ophthalmopathy. RNA transcripts gave rise to amplified TCR beta CDR3 regions. HTBI primers were employed in a first-round RT-PCR of the TCR CDR3. TCRdb re-called the multiplex PCR reads with MiXCR, one entry per CDR3 protein. This sample has about 290,000 distinct CDR3 sequences, with roughly an eighth found just once. The source material was blood. The receptors come from a woman aged 40 to 50 with Graves' hyperthyroidism.

As regards this clonotype: Sequence at one end of the junction differs from germline and may be a read error. The rearrangement links TRBV24-1 to TRBJ1-3; 10 bases map to TRBD1. This CDR3 is 13 amino acids long. Germline CDR1 KGHDR, CDR2 SFDVKD. CDR3 sequence reads: CTTPRDRGATIYF. CDR3 DNA: TGTACCACCCCACGGGACAGGGGAGCCACCATATATTTT.

Details on this clonotype: Since a much larger clone is just one base distant, this may be a read error. Here the CDR3 reads CASSLDRMVTEAFF. The CDR3 DNA is TGTGCCAGCAGCTTAGACAGGATGGTCACTGAAGCTTTCTTT. The gene calls are TRBV7-2 and TRBJ1-1, with D perhaps TRBD1 (5 bases). The CDR3 is 14 amino acids. Trimming cost V 1 base and J 4 bases, with 10 bases left between them. Germline V gene data show CDR1 as SGHTA and CDR2 as FQGNSA.

This clonotype was detected many times. The V call is TRBV28, the J call TRBJ2-5; D not resolved. CDR1 and CDR2 (germline): MDHEN, SYDVKM. This CDR3 is 14 amino acids long. V lost 4 bases and J lost 4, with 13 bases in between. The CDR3 DNA sequence: TGTGCCAGCAGTTCTAGGGTCTCCTCAGAGACCCAGTACTTC. Its translation: CASSSRVSSETQYF. The entire variable domain, with the rest obtained from reference TRBV28 and TRBJ2-5, is as follows: DVKVTQSSRYLVKRTGEKVFLECVQDMDHENMFWYRQDPGLGLRLIYFSYDVKMKEKGDIPEGYSVSREKKERFSLILESASTNQTSMYLCASSSRVSSETQYFGPGTRLLVL.

As regards this clonotype: With a much larger clone just one base away, this may be a read error. The rearrangement uses TRBV5-1 and TRBJ1-5; no reliable D call. Germline V gives CDR1 SGHRS, CDR2 YFSETQ. The CDR3 is 15 amino acids. Trimming pared 0 bases from V and 3 bases from J, leaving 10 bases between. Here the CDR3 reads CASSLEAGVNQPQHF. The CDR3 bases are TGCGCCAGCAGCTTGGAGGCAGGTGTCAATCAGCCCCAGCATTTT.

This clonotype was found many times. This chain uses TRBV28 with TRBJ1-2, with D hard to call. CDR1 is MDHEN, CDR2 SYDVKM, per germline. V lost 2 bases and J lost 4, with 8 bases in between. The CDR3 sequence is 13 residues long. The CDR3 is CASSLVGSYGYTF. The CDR3 nucleotides are TGTGCCAGCAGTTTAGTGGGATCCTATGGCTACACCTTC.

A few counts support this clonotype. This rearrangement joins TRBV7-9 to TRBJ2-4; TRBD1 or TRBD2 may be the D gene (5 bases each). Per germline, CDR1 SEHNR and CDR2 FQNEAQ (reference sequence). Trimming took off 2 bases at V and 8 bases at J, with 19 bases between the two ends. The CDR3 covers 16 residues. As DNA, the CDR3 is TGTGCCAGCAGCTTACCGGGACGCCTAGCCGACGACATTCAGTACTTC. It specifies CASSLPGRLADDIQYF.

This clonotype has at least ten counts. The CDR3 nucleotides are TGTGCCAGCAGCAGCACAGGGGGCGGGTATGGCTACACCTTC. Its protein product is CASSSTGGGYGYTF. This sequence joins TRBV28 and TRBJ1-2; TRBD1 aligns across 9 bases. The CDR3 is 14 amino acids. Trimming cost V 6 bases and J 5 bases; bases outside gene matches: 7. Germline lookup yields CDR1 MDHEN and CDR2 SYDVKM.